One and the same sample provided the 12 T cell receptor beta chains below, sequenced in a study of prognosis after radiotherapy for stage I lung cancer. Genomic DNA was the source, and TCR beta CDR3 was amplified from it by two-round multiplex PCR. First-round PCR amplification was performed with primers specific to each TRBV and TRBJ gene. TCRdb analysed the multiplex PCR reads with MiXCR anew, one entry per CDR3 protein. The sample has around 19,000 distinct CDR3 sequences; about 44% are singletons. The material was PBMCs, obtained before or after stereotactic body radiation therapy (not recorded which). These receptors were collected from a donor older than 45 with non-small cell lung cancer.

J is TRBJ2-7 and V is TRBV11-2; 7 bases align to TRBD2. Germline CDR1 SGHAT, CDR2 FQNNGV. This CDR3 region has 15 residues. With V trimmed by 2 bases and J by 0 bases, 4 bases remained unmatched. CDR3 region: CASSLLSGGSYEQYF. As DNA, the CDR3 is TGTGCCAGCAGCTTATTGTCGGGGGGCTCCTACGAGCAGTACTTC.

A word on this clonotype: A much larger clone differs from this one at a single base, so this may be a read error. The chain uses TRBV7-2 and TRBJ2-7; D possibly corresponds to TRBD2 (7 bases). The CDR3 covers 14 residues. Germline CDR1 SGHTA, CDR2 FQGNSA. CDR3 DNA sequence: TGTGCCAGCAGCGGATCCCCGGGGGGCAACGAGCATTACTTC. Translated: CASSGSPGGNEHYF. Full variable domain (outside the CDR3, taken from reference TRBV7-2 and TRBJ2-7): GAGVSQSPSNKVTEKGKDVELRCDPISGHTALYWYRQSLGQGLEFLIYFQGNSAPDKSGLPSDRFSAERTGGSVSTLTIQRTQQEDSAVYLCASSGSPGGNEHYFGPGTRLTVT.

This clonotype was recorded at least ten times. The V call is TRBV27, the J call TRBJ1-1, with D perhaps matching TRBD1 (5 bases). Trimming cost V 0 bases and J 1 base, with 15 bases left between them. The CDR3 runs to 17 residues. Germline assignment: CDR1 MNHEY and CDR2 SMNVEV (reference sequence). In DNA form, the CDR3 reads TGTGCCAGCAGTTTATCATCGGGAGCAGGGACGAACACTGAAGCTTTCTTT. Amino acids: CASSLSSGAGTNTEAFF.

At least ten counts were recorded for this clonotype. The CDR3 is CASSQVAGDPTGELFF. DNA for the CDR3: TGTGCCAGCAGCCAAGTAGCGGGGGACCCCACCGGGGAGCTGTTTTTT. The chain has TRBV4-2 and TRBJ2-2; 9 bases fit TRBD2. J lost 4 bases, V lost 1 base, and 4 bases had no gene match. This CDR3 has 16 amino acids. From germline, CDR1 is LGHNA and CDR2 YNFKEQ.

This clonotype was counted ten times or more. The chain carries TRBV24-1 and TRBJ1-4; possibly TRBD1 for D (6 bases). Germline lookup yields CDR1 KGHDR and CDR2 SFDVKD. V dropped 3 bases and J dropped 8 bases, with 9 bases sitting between them. The CDR3 sequence is 13 residues long. The CDR3 DNA is TGTGCCACCAGTGATACAGGGTTCGAAAAACTGTTTTTT. Amino acids: CATSDTGFEKLFF.

This clonotype is medium-sized in the sample. This chain joins TRBV5-1 and TRBJ1-2, with 7 bases fitting TRBD1. V was pared by 2 bases and J by 7 bases, with 5 bases of the junction left unmatched. The CDR3 sequence is 13 residues long. From germline, CDR1 is SGHRS and CDR2 YFSETQ. The CDR3 spells CASSLTGVAGYTF. In nucleotides, the CDR3 is TGCGCCAGCAGCTTAACAGGGGTTGCTGGCTACACCTTC.

The V call is TRBV15, the J call TRBJ2-7; 8 bases line up with TRBD1. The CDR3 covers 14 residues. J gave up 3 bases and V 3 bases, and 4 bases lay outside the gene matches. Germline V gene data show CDR1 as LNHNV and CDR2 as YYDKDF (reference sequence). This CDR3 reads CATSSRTGSYEQYF. The CDR3 region has the DNA TGTGCCACCAGCAGCCGGACAGGGAGCTACGAGCAGTACTTC.

The sample holds one count of this clonotype. V usage is TRBV28 and J usage is TRBJ2-7; possibly TRBD2 for D (5 bases). The CDR3 loop spans 16 amino acids. The germline V and J ends were trimmed by 2 bases and 3 bases, with 17 bases remaining between them. The germline V gene has CDR1 MDHEN and CDR2 SYDVKM. The CDR3 nucleotides read TGTGCCAGCAGTTTACTATCCGCGCGGGCTGACTACGAGCAGTACTTC. Translation gives CASSLLSARADYEQYF.

V gene TRBV6-9 combines with J gene TRBJ1-1; the D gene is possibly TRBD1 (5 bases). The CDR3 is made up of 12 amino acids. Trimming took 3 bases from V and 7 from J, leaving 9 bases between them. In germline, CDR1 is MNHGY, CDR2 SVAAGI. This CDR3 reads CASSYRAGEAFF. The CDR3 DNA reads TGTGCCAGCAGTTACAGGGCGGGTGAAGCTTTCTTT.

A note on this clonotype: The junction does not match germline at one end; this may be a read error. The rearrangement uses TRBV20-1 and TRBJ2-7; 9 bases line up with TRBD2. Looked up from germline, CDR1 is DFQATT and CDR2 is SNEGSKA (reference sequence). The CDR3 totals 15 residues. CDR3 nucleotides: TGCAGTGCTTTACTAGCGGGCCGTAACCCCTACGATCAGTACTTC. As protein: CSALLAGRNPYDQYF.

A remark on this clonotype: One end of the junction fails to match germline, which may point to a read error. The chain is built from TRBV5-1 and TRBJ2-3, with 14 nucleotides matching TRBD2. The CDR3 has 16 residues. Germline V gene lookup returns CDR1 SGHRS and CDR2 YFSETQ. DNA of the CDR3: TGCGCCATCAGCTTGGGACTAGCGGGGGATTCATATACGCAGTATTTT. Encoded protein: CAISLGLAGDSYTQYF.

This clonotype was counted many times. The rearrangement uses TRBV6-5 and TRBJ2-1; 13 bases are a match to TRBD2. This CDR3 is 21 amino acids long. The germline V gene has CDR1 MNHEY and CDR2 SVGAGI. The V gene end was trimmed by 4 bases and the J gene end by 0 bases; junction bases not matched to a gene: 15. CDR3 sequence reads: CASSSFPQGLAGTSSYNEQFF. CDR3 bases: TGTGCCAGCAGTTCTTTTCCCCAGGGACTAGCGGGAACCAGCTCCTACAATGAGCAGTTCTTC.